A single T cell receptor (beta chain) is shown here with its context. The target of this receptor is not known. Base qualities are not recorded, but no much larger clone differs from it by a single base. TCR beta CDR3 regions were amplified from RNA transcripts. The TCR CDR3 was subjected to a first round of RT-PCR using the HTBI primer set and the Qiagen OneStep RT-PCR kit. A second multiplex PCR round built the libraries, followed by size selection and purification. Libraries were sequenced paired-end with 100 bp reads on an Illumina HiSeq2000. On the study's bioinformatics: SOAPnuke was used to process the raw data, with reads discarded if the reads contained adapters or uncalled bases, had a mean Phred below 15, or lacked an exact constant-primer or identifier match. COPE v1.2.5 was used to merge the high-quality paired reads, and each unique nucleotide sequence was defined as a clonotype. MiTCR v1.1 was used to align the clonotypes against IMGT TRBV, TRBD and TRBJ reference segments. Analysis was restricted to V-J combinations with a frequency above 0.0001, which covered just over 98% of repertoires. The TCS score was defined as F50 (clonal expansion) divided by E x V (chaos), with BLOSUM62-based TCRdist calculated between CDR3 peptides within each V-J. Welch's t-statistics and random forest reduced some 510 V-J features to 13, which were used in a naive Bayes classifier (R e1071). Clones were called with MiXCR by TCRdb after fastp trimmed the public reads at Q25, and only in-frame beta chains were retained. Duplicate CDR3 protein sequences are folded into a single record with the most common DNA and genes. The V and J calls reflect TCRdb's pipeline rather than the authors' work. Present in this sample are a few hundred thousand distinct CDR3 sequences, roughly 13% of which were seen just once. Together, the top ten hold around 32% of the sample.

This sample was taken from a study of T cells in Graves' hyperthyroidism and ophthalmopathy (dated by TCRdb to the late 2010s). As for the study more broadly: Peripheral blood samples were taken at initial diagnosis, before any treatment was given. After sampling, hyperthyroidism patients received methimazole starting at 30 mg daily, and ophthalmopathy patients received high-dose intravenous methylprednisolone. The study also compared thyroid tissue and blood T-cell repertoires from several Graves' hyperthyroidism patients. TCR Vbeta CDR3 sequencing of roughly 140 peripheral blood samples (around 45 ophthalmopathy, roughly 74 hyperthyroidism and 17 progressor patients) is reported in the paper. To identify distinguishing TCR V-J signatures, a discovery cohort of about 100 patients was used, comprising some 43 with Graves' ophthalmopathy and approximately 58 with stable Graves' hyperthyroidism. Prospective prediction of ophthalmopathy was tested in an independent validation cohort of approximately 18 hyperthyroidism patients and 15 to 17 patients who later progressed to ophthalmopathy. The 100 discovery patients were randomly divided into training and test sets at a 7:3 ratio.

From the cysteine up to the phenylalanine, the CDR3 has a length of 15 residues. The CDR3 DNA has 45 bases and is translated from base 1. Ends trimmed: V by 2 bases, J by 5 bases; bases unmatched to a gene: 8. The germline V gene provides CDR1 SGHRS and CDR2 YFSETQ. Overall results and qualifications from the work: A model built on a 13 V-J signature distinguished ophthalmopathy from stable hyperthyroidism, reaching around 90% sensitivity and about 81% specificity in cross-validation and 80%/75% in testing. During validation, the model predicted progression to ophthalmopathy a median of around 6 months ahead of onset, with approximately 70% sensitivity and almost 75% specificity. Sample size was not statistically predetermined, and blinding of investigators to group allocation was not performed. Most expanded thyroid clonotypes (frequency above 0.001) were also found in blood, which suggests that blood repertoires may mirror thyroid immune responses.

Ophthalmopathy patients had moderately to severely active disease, Clinical Activity Score of at least 3, NOSPECS grade of at least 4, and duration under 3 months. Exclusion was applied to patients with uncontrolled infections, other autoimmune diseases, pregnancy or lactation. Diagnoses relied on clinical symptoms, serum thyroxine and TRAb, thyroid ultrasound and orbital computed tomography. Ficoll-Paque density gradient centrifugation was used to isolate PBMCs from about 9 ml of fresh peripheral blood. Total RNA was extracted using Trizol reagent, and RNA quality was assessed on an Agilent 2100 Bioanalyzer.

This receptor was taken from a middle-aged woman with Graves' ophthalmopathy. The chain is encoded by TRBV5-1 joined to TRBJ2-7, with 9 bases matching TRBD1. The source material was blood. The DNA reads as follows: TGCGCCAGCAGCTTCGGGGACAGGGAGTTTCACGAGCAGTACTTC. It translates as CASSFGDREFHEQYF.